This entry lists 13 T cell receptor beta chains sequenced from one sample in a study of T-cell reconstitution after alpha-beta-depleted transplantation in children. It was with unique molecular identifiers that the TCRbeta library was prepared. MiXCR, applied by TCRdb to the PCR reads, yields one record per CDR3 protein. The table has about 100,000 distinct CDR3 sequences, roughly 6.1% seen once. Sequencing used PBMCs, mostly from graft donor cells, obtained 360 days after TCRalphabeta/CD19-depleted stem cell transplant. The receptors stem from a male patient aged 2-15 years who had a stem cell transplant for acute lymphoblastic leukemia, so the T cells may come from the graft donor.

This clonotype was observed at least ten times. CDR3 sequence reads: CASTLDRAHGGYTF. As DNA, the CDR3 is TGTGCCAGCACCCTAGACAGGGCCCATGGGGGCTACACCTTC. The chain couples TRBV12-3 or TRBV12-4 to TRBJ1-2; 7 nucleotides agree with TRBD1. This CDR3 is built from 14 residues. V lost 7 bases and J lost 8; bases outside the gene matches: 13.

At least ten counts were recorded for this clonotype. The CDR3 DNA follows: TGTGCCAGCTCCGGACGAGGAAAGGGGGACACTGAAGCTTTCTTT. It translates to CASSGRGKGDTEAFF. This sequence joins TRBV2 and TRBJ1-1, with D possibly matching TRBD1 (6 bases). Trimming cost V 8 bases and J 3 bases, with 19 bases left between them. This CDR3 has 15 residues. The germline CDR1 and CDR2 sequences are SNHLY and FYNNEI.

Ten or more counts support this clonotype. The chain couples TRBV4-3 to TRBJ2-1, with D perhaps matching TRBD2 (6 bases). This CDR3 has 15 amino acids. The V gene's germline CDR1 is LGHNA and CDR2 YSLEER. V was shortened by 0 bases and J by 5 bases, with 11 bases between the two germline ends. This CDR3 is CASSQDPGLNNEQFF. DNA of the CDR3: TGCGCCAGCAGCCAAGATCCGGGACTGAACAATGAGCAGTTCTTC.

This chain's CDR3 is CASSLWGTAGENEKLFF. CDR3 coding DNA: TGCGCCAGCAGCTTGTGGGGTACGGCGGGCGAGAATGAAAAACTGTTTTTT. The chain combines TRBV5-1 with TRBJ1-4; D unresolved. Germline V gene data show CDR1 as SGHRS and CDR2 as YFSETQ. This CDR3 region has 17 residues. Trimming stripped 1 base from V and 5 bases from J, with 18 bases between.

CDR3 sequence: CASSYGGQGFQETQYF. CDR3 in DNA: TGTGCCAGCAGCTACGGCGGACAGGGATTTCAAGAGACCCAGTACTTC. The chain recombines TRBV13 with TRBJ2-5, with 8 bases fitting TRBD1. The V segment lost 4 bases and the J segment 2 bases; nucleotides outside the gene matches: 9. The CDR3 sequence is 16 residues long. CDR1 and CDR2 from the germline V gene are PRHDT and FYEKMQ (reference sequence).

This clonotype was picked up a small number of times. The rearrangement joins TRBV6-5 to TRBJ1-3, with D possibly matching TRBD1 (6 bases). The germline V gene encodes CDR1 MNHEY and CDR2 SVGAGI. V was cut by 0 bases and J by 3 bases, with 12 bases left in between. This CDR3 region has 16 residues. The DNA for the CDR3 is TGTGCCAGCAGTTACTCTAGGGGGTTGGTTGGAAACACCATATATTTT. Protein: CASSYSRGLVGNTIYF.

This clonotype was seen many times. The rearrangement links TRBV11-2 to TRBJ2-3, with D unresolved. This CDR3 is built from 16 residues. Trimming pared 0 bases from V and 3 bases from J, leaving 13 bases between. Germline V gene sequence: CDR1 SGHAT, CDR2 FQNNGV. This CDR3 is CASSLDLPPMTDTQYF. The DNA for the CDR3 is TGTGCCAGCAGCTTAGACCTTCCCCCCATGACAGATACGCAGTATTTT.

This clonotype showed up many times. V and J are TRBV5-1 and TRBJ1-1; D not certain. Trimming shortened V by 2 bases and J by 1 base, and 12 bases separated the two germline ends. This CDR3 is 15 amino acids long. Germline lookup yields CDR1 SGHRS and CDR2 YFSETQ. Here the CDR3 DNA reads TGCGCCAGCAGCTTCAAAGGCGGACGGAACACTGAAGCTTTCTTT. It translates to CASSFKGGRNTEAFF. Full variable domain (missing parts from reference TRBV5-1 and TRBJ1-1): KAGVTQTPRYLIKTRGQQVTLSCSPISGHRSVSWYQQTPGQGLQFLFEYFSETQRNKGNFPGRFSGRQFSNSRSEMNVSTLELGDSALYLCASSFKGGRNTEAFFGQGTRLTVV.

Many counts were recorded for this clonotype. J is TRBJ2-3 and V is TRBV5-6; D might be TRBD1 (6 bases). Looked up from germline, CDR1 is SGHDT and CDR2 is YYEEEE. V was shortened by 0 bases and J by 0 bases, with 14 bases between the two germline ends. CDR3 length: 17 residues. CDR3 residues: CASSLAGQLSSTDTQYF. The DNA for the CDR3 is TGTGCCAGCAGCTTGGCAGGACAGCTTTCTAGCACAGATACGCAGTATTTT.

This chain joins TRBV6-2 or TRBV6-3 and TRBJ2-1; TRBD1 is a possible D gene (6 bases). This CDR3 comprises 15 residues. V was clipped by 5 bases and J by 4 bases, with 15 bases between them. Germline V gene data show CDR1 as MNHEY and CDR2 as SVGEGT. Written as DNA, the CDR3 is TGTGCCAGCAGTACCCCGGGACAAGTATACAATGAGCAGTTCTTC. Translation: CASSTPGQVYNEQFF.

The table lists this clonotype with many counts. The chain combines TRBV27 with TRBJ2-1; no reliable D call. Germline CDR1 MNHEY, CDR2 SMNVEV (reference sequence). V lost 7 bases and J 10 bases, leaving 20 bases between the germline ends. The CDR3 length is 14 residues. In nucleotides, the CDR3 is TGTGCCAGCAAACCGGGCCCCTCCTTCACAGAGCAGTTCTTC. Translated, it gives CASKPGPSFTEQFF.

This clonotype came up many times. The chain combines TRBV7-2 with TRBJ2-4; TRBD2 matches 9 bases. This CDR3 spans 19 amino acids. Germline trimming cut 0 bases from V and 0 bases from J; bases unmatched to any gene: 9. Germline V lookup: CDR1 SGHTA, CDR2 FQGNSA. DNA for the CDR3: TGTGCCAGCAGCTTAGCATGGCTAGCGGGACCTCTAGCCAAAAACATTCAGTACTTC. Protein: CASSLAWLAGPLAKNIQYF.

This clonotype was seen repeatedly, ten times or more. The CDR3 region has the DNA TGTGCCAGCGGACGGGGACCGAACACTGAAGCTTTCTTT. As protein: CASGRGPNTEAFF. The chain joins TRBV28 to TRBJ1-1; the D gene is possibly TRBD1 (5 bases). CDR3 length equals 13 residues. V lost 8 bases and J 1 base, leaving 11 bases between the germline ends. The V gene's germline CDR1 is MDHEN and CDR2 SYDVKM.